A single sample gave rise to the 20 T cell receptor beta chains below, sequenced in a study of blood T cell repertoires in COVID-19. Some clones are missing from TCRdb's copy, which holds only in-frame ones; the method was immunoSEQ multiplex PCR. The sample includes some 330,000 clones, over 75% seen only once; the top ten take over 4.5%. Sequenced: PBMCs or T cells enriched from blood (not recorded which). These receptors were collected from a man in his thirties or forties who had recovered from COVID-19.

The chain is built from TRBV3-1 (or the pseudogene TRBV3-2) and TRBJ2-3; D uncertain. The CDR3 consists of 15 residues. The germline gives CDR1 LGHDT, CDR2 YNNKEL (reference sequence). V was pared by 1 base and J by 0 bases, with 8 bases between. DNA for the CDR3: TGTGCCAGCAGCCAAGGTTTCACTAGCACAGATACGCAGTATTTT. Protein: CASSQGFTSTDTQYF.

The genes are TRBV19 and TRBJ2-5, with D tentatively TRBD2 (6 bases). Per the germline V gene, CDR1 is LNHDA and CDR2 is SQIVND (reference sequence). V lost 3 bases to trimming and J lost 2 bases, with 13 bases between them. The CDR3 extends over 15 amino acids. As DNA, the CDR3 is TGTGCCAGTAGTATGGTATTGGCGGGACAAGAGACCCAGTACTTC. Its translation: CASSMVLAGQETQYF.

The table lists this clone with a few counts. The V call is TRBV19, the J call TRBJ1-2, with D perhaps TRBD1 (5 bases). With 5 bases removed from V and 4 bases from J, the gap between germline ends came to 17 bases. Germline CDR1 is LNHDA and CDR2 is SQIVND (reference sequence). This CDR3 has 15 amino acids. This CDR3 reads CASSPRQRRAYGYTF. The CDR3 DNA reads as TGTGCCAGTAGTCCACGACAGAGAAGGGCCTATGGCTACACCTTC.

This chain uses TRBV5-1 with TRBJ2-1; the match to TRBD2 covers 7 bases. In germline, CDR1 is SGHRS, CDR2 YFSETQ. J lost 2 bases, V lost 8 bases, and 7 bases had no gene match. CDR3 length: 14 residues. The chain's CDR3 is CASRGGSTYNEQFF. Written as DNA, the CDR3 is TGCGCCAGTCGGGGCGGGAGCACCTACAATGAGCAGTTCTTC.

This rearrangement joins TRBV24-1 to TRBJ1-2; no reliable D call. The V end lost 4 bases, the J end lost 7 bases, and 24 bases lay between the germline ends. Germline V gene lookup returns CDR1 KGHDR and CDR2 SFDVKD. The CDR3 totals 17 residues. Here the CDR3 DNA reads TGTGCCACCAGTGACCCCAGCAGAGGGCTGGTCGGTGGTGGCTACACCTTC. It is translated as CATSDPSRGLVGGGYTF.

V is TRBV2 and J is TRBJ2-7; 10 bases line up with TRBD1. The CDR3 is 13 residues long. Looked up from germline, CDR1 is SNHLY and CDR2 is FYNNEI. After removal of 10 bases from V and 1 base from J, the junction contained 4 bases not matched to a gene. Here the CDR3 reads CATRTGGSYEQYF. In DNA, the CDR3 is TGTGCCACCCGGACAGGGGGATCCTACGAGCAGTACTTC.

The V call is TRBV4-1, the J call TRBJ1-1; TRBD1 might be the D (6 bases). V was pared by 0 bases and J by 11 bases, with 13 bases between. The CDR3 totals 13 residues. Germline CDR1 reads MGHRA; CDR2 reads YSYEKL. CDR3 protein: CASSQDRGTGAFF. The CDR3 DNA follows: TGCGCCAGCAGCCAAGATAGGGGGACCGGGGCTTTCTTT.

This chain joins TRBV5-1 and TRBJ2-2; 7 nucleotides align to TRBD2. From germline, CDR1 is SGHRS and CDR2 YFSETQ. This CDR3 is 16 amino acids long. Germline trimming cut 0 bases from V and 5 bases from J; bases unmatched to any gene: 7. DNA for the CDR3: TGCGCCAGCAGCTTGGCTAGCGGAGAACTTACCGGGGAGCTGTTTTTT. This translates into CASSLASGELTGELFF.

This clone was seen only once. The chain uses TRBV19 and TRBJ1-6, with D unclear. Between the trimmed V and J ends, which lost 9 bases and 3 bases, there was a span of 9 bases. Germline assignment: CDR1 LNHDA and CDR2 SQIVND (reference sequence). The CDR3 extends over 13 amino acids. CDR3 region: CASRLYYNSPLHF. The CDR3 DNA follows: TGTGCCAGCCGACTCTACTATAATTCACCCCTCCACTTT.

The gene calls are TRBV5-1 and TRBJ1-4; D not resolved. Germline assignment: CDR1 SGHRS and CDR2 YFSETQ. This CDR3 has 14 amino acids. The V end lost 0 bases, the J end lost 6 bases, and 9 bases lay between the germline ends. The CDR3 loop is CASSLDSEDEKLFF. In DNA, the CDR3 is TGCGCCAGCAGCTTGGACAGTGAAGATGAAAAACTGTTTTTT.

The genes are TRBV4-2 and TRBJ1-1; no definite D call. The germline V gene has CDR1 LGHNA and CDR2 YNFKEQ. This CDR3 spans 15 amino acids. The germline V and J ends were trimmed by 0 bases and 3 bases, with 11 bases remaining between them. CDR3: CASSQEPGRYTEAFF. The DNA for the CDR3 is TGTGCCAGCAGCCAAGAGCCCGGGAGGTACACTGAAGCTTTCTTT.

This chain joins TRBV10-3 and TRBJ2-5; D might be TRBD1 (6 bases). Trimming shortened V by 8 bases and J by 3 bases, and 19 bases separated the two germline ends. There are 15 residues in the CDR3. Germline V gene sequence: CDR1 ENHRY, CDR2 SYGVKD. The chain's CDR3 is CAISRVTGMKETQYF. In DNA form, the CDR3 reads TGTGCCATCTCCCGCGTTACAGGGATGAAAGAGACCCAGTACTTC.

This clone was counted a single time. The chain uses TRBV15 and TRBJ1-4; D unclear. V lost 6 bases and J 5 bases, leaving 13 bases between the germline ends. The germline gives CDR1 LNHNV, CDR2 YYDKDF (reference sequence). CDR3 length: 14 amino acids. The CDR3: CATSTRRGNEKLFF. The CDR3 nucleotides read TGTGCCACCAGTACAAGGAGAGGGAATGAAAAACTGTTTTTT.

This clone was found once. The rearrangement joins TRBV4-2 to TRBJ2-1; TRBD2 is a possible D gene (5 bases). The CDR3 loop spans 17 amino acids. The germline CDR1 and CDR2 sequences are LGHNA and YNFKEQ. V gave up 0 bases and J gave up 6 bases, with 18 bases separating them. The CDR3 sequence: CASSQESGTSPINEQFF. In nucleotides, the CDR3 is TGTGCCAGCAGCCAAGAGAGCGGAACATCCCCTATCAATGAGCAGTTCTTC.

In DNA, the CDR3 is TGTGCCATCAGTGTCCTGGCGGGGGGGCGTGTCAATGAGCAGTTCTTC. Translated: CAISVLAGGRVNEQFF. V usage is TRBV10-3 and J usage is TRBJ2-1; 9 positions match TRBD2. This CDR3 contains 16 residues. Losses at the gene ends were 4 bases for V and 6 bases for J; bases not matched to a gene: 10. Germline V CDR1 and CDR2: ENHRY, SYGVKD.

This chain connects TRBV28 to TRBJ1-5; 7 bases line up with TRBD1. The CDR3 totals 11 residues. With V trimmed by 7 bases and J by 9 bases, 3 bases remained unmatched. Germline CDR1 MDHEN, CDR2 SYDVKM. The CDR3: CASTRQGPQHF. CDR3 coding DNA: TGTGCCAGCACCCGACAGGGGCCCCAGCATTTT.

This clone was seen only once. J is TRBJ1-2 and V is TRBV19; 8 positions agree with TRBD1. The CDR3 is 15 amino acids. Per germline, CDR1 LNHDA and CDR2 SQIVND (reference sequence). Trimming cost V 4 bases and J 8 bases; bases outside gene matches: 12. The CDR3 spells CASSTPPQGAHGYTF. The CDR3 nucleotides read TGTGCCAGTAGTACCCCCCCCCAGGGGGCTCACGGCTACACCTTC.

The V and J genes are TRBV3-1 (or the pseudogene TRBV3-2) and TRBJ1-2; 7 bases match TRBD1. This CDR3 spans 16 amino acids. CDR1 and CDR2 (germline): LGHDT, YNNKEL (reference sequence). V lost 0 bases, J lost 0 bases, and 4 bases stayed unmatched. CDR3 protein: CASSQDRGLANYGYTF. The CDR3 nucleotides read TGTGCCAGCAGCCAAGATAGGGGGCTAGCTAACTATGGCTACACCTTC.

As DNA, the CDR3 is TGTGCCAGCAGACTGGGACTAGCGGGGATAGATACGCAGTATTTT. As protein: CASRLGLAGIDTQYF. This rearrangement joins TRBV6-1 to TRBJ2-3; 13 positions agree with TRBD2. Germline-derived CDR1 and CDR2 are MNHNS and SASEGT. This CDR3 comprises 15 residues. Trimming took 6 bases from V and 5 from J; bases not matched to a gene: 5.

The gene calls are TRBV27 and TRBJ2-7; no clear D gene. V was cut by 3 bases and J by 3 bases, with 9 bases left in between. The CDR3 runs 13 residues. Germline loops: CDR1 MNHEY, CDR2 SMNVEV (reference sequence). The CDR3 sequence: CASSFSLYYEQYF. The CDR3 nucleotides are TGTGCCAGCAGTTTTTCCTTATACTACGAGCAGTACTTC.